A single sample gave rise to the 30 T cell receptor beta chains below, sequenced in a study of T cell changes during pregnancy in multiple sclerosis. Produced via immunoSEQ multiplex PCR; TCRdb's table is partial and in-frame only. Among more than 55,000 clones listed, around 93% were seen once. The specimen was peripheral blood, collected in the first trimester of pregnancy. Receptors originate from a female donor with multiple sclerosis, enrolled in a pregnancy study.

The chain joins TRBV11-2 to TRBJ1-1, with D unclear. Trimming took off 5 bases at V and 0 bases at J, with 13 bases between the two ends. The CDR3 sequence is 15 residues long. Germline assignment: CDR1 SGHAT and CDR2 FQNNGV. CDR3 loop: CASSPPGAMNTEAFF. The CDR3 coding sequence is TGTGCCAGCAGCCCCCCCGGAGCGATGAACACTGAAGCTTTCTTT.

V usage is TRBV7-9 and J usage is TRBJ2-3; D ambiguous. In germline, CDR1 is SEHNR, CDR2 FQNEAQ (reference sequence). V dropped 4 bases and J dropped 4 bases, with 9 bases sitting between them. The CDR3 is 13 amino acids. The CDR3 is CASSYSVADTQYF. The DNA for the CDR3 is TGTGCCAGCAGCTACAGTGTGGCAGATACGCAGTATTTT.

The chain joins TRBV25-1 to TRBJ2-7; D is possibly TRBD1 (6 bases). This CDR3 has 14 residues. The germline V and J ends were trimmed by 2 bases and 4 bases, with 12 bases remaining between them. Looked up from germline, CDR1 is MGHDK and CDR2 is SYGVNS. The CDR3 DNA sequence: TGTGCCAGCAGTGAAGTCAGGGGAAGATACGAGCAGTACTTC. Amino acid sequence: CASSEVRGRYEQYF.

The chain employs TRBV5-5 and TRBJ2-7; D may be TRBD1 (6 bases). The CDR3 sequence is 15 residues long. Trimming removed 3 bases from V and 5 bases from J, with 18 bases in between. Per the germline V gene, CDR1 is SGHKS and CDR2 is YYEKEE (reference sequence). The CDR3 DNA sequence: TGTGCCAGCAGCTGGGGGCACTCCCTACTCCACGAGCAGTACTTC. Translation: CASSWGHSLLHEQYF.

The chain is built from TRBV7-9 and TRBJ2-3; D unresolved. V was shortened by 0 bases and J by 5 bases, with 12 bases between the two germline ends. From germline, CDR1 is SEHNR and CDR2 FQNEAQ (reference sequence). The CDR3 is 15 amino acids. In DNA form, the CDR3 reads TGTGCCAGCAGCTTAGCGATGCCGACAAGAGATACGCAGTATTTT. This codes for CASSLAMPTRDTQYF. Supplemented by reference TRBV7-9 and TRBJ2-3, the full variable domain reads DTGVSQNPRHKITKRGQNVTFRCDPISEHNRLYWYRQTLGQGPEFLTYFQNEAQLEKSRLLSDRFSAERPKGSFSTLEIQRTEQGDSAMYLCASSLAMPTRDTQYFGPGTRLTVL.

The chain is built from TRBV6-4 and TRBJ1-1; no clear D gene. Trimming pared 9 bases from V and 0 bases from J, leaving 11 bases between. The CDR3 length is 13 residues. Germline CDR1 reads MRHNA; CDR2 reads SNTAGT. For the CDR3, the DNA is TGTGCCAGTAGACAAGAGTTGAACACTGAAGCTTTCTTT. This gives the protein CASRQELNTEAFF.

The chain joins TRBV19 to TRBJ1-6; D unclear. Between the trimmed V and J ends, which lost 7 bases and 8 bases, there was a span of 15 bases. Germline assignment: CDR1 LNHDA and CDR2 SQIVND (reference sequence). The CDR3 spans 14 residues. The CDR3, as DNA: TGTGCCAGTAAGGATGAAGGGAGGGATTCACCCCTCCACTTT. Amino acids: CASKDEGRDSPLHF.

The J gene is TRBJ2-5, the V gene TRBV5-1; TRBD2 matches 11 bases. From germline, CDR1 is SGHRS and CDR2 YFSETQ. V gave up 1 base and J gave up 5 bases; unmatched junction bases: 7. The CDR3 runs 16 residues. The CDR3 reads CASSLSVAGGAETQYF. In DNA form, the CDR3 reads TGCGCCAGCAGCTTGTCGGTAGCGGGGGGGGCGGAGACCCAGTACTTC.

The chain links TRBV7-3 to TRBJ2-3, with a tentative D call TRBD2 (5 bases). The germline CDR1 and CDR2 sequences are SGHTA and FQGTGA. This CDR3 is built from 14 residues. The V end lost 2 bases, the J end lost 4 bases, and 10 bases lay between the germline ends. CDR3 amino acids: CASSLSGIPDTQYF. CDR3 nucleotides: TGTGCCAGCAGCTTATCGGGAATCCCAGATACGCAGTATTTT.

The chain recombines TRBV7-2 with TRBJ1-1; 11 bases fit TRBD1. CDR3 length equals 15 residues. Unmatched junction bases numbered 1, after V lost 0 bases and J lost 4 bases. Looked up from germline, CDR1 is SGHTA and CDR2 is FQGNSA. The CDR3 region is CASSLAGQGATEAFF. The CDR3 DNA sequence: TGTGCCAGCAGCTTAGCCGGACAGGGGGCCACTGAAGCTTTCTTT.

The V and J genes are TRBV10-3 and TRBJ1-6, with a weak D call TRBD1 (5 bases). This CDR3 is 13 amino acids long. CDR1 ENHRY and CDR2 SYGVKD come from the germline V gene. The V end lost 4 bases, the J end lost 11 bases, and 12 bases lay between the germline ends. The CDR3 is CAISGGPGTPLHF. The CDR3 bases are TGTGCCATCAGTGGAGGACCAGGGACACCCCTCCACTTT.

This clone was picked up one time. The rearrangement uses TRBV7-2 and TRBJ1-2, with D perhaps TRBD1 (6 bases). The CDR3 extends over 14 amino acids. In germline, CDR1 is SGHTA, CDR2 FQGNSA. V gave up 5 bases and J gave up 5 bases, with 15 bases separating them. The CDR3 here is CASSTEQGFYGYTF. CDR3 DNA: TGTGCCAGCAGCACCGAACAGGGATTTTATGGCTACACCTTC.

The chain's CDR3 is CASTKGRGPIFTTEAFF. CDR3 in DNA: TGTGCCAGCACCAAGGGCAGGGGGCCTATTTTCACCACTGAAGCTTTCTTT. V is TRBV2 and J is TRBJ1-1; 8 nucleotides agree with TRBD1. From germline, CDR1 is SNHLY and CDR2 FYNNEI. This CDR3 has 17 amino acids. V lost 7 bases, J lost 4 bases, and 17 bases stayed unmatched. The full variable domain, its missing parts supplied by reference TRBV2 and TRBJ1-1, is EPEVTQTPSHQVTQMGQEVILRCVPISNHLYFYWYRQILGQKVEFLVSFYNNEISEKSEIFDDQFSVERPDGSNFTLKIRSTKLEDSAMYFCASTKGRGPIFTTEAFFGQGTRLTVV.

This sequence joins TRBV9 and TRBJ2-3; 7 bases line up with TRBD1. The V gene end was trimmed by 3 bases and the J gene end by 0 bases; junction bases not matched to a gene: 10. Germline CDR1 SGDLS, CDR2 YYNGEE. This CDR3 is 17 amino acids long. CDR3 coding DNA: TGTGCCAGCAGCGGGGACAGCGCCAAGATTAGCACAGATACGCAGTATTTT. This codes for CASSGDSAKISTDTQYF.

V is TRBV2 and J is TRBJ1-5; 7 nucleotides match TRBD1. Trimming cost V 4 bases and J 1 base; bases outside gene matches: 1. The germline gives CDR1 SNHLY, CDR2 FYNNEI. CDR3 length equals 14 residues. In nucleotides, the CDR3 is TGTGCCAGCAGTGTACAGGGGAGCAATCAGCCCCAGCATTTT. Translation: CASSVQGSNQPQHF. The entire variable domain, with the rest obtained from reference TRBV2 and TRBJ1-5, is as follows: EPEVTQTPSHQVTQMGQEVILRCVPISNHLYFYWYRQILGQKVEFLVSFYNNEISEKSEIFDDQFSVERPDGSNFTLKIRSTKLEDSAMYFCASSVQGSNQPQHFGDGTRLSIL.

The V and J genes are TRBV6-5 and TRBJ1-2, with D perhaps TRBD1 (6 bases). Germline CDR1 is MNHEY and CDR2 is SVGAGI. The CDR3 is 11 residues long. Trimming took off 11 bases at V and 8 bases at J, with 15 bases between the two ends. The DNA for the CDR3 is TGTGCCGCACAGGGCCCGTGGGGCTACACCTTC. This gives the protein CAAQGPWGYTF.

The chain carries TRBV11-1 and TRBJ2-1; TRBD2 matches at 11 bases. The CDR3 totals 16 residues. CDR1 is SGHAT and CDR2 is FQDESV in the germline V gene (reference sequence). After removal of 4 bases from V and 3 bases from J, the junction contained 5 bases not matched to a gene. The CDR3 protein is CASSYLAGGIYNEQFF. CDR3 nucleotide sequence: TGTGCCAGCAGCTACCTAGCGGGGGGAATCTACAATGAGCAGTTCTTC.

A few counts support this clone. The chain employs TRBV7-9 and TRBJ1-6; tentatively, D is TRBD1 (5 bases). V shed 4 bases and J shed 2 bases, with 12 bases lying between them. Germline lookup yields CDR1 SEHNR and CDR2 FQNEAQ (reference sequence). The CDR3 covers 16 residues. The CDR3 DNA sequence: TGTGCCAGCAGCTCCCCCAGGGATGCCTATAATTCACCCCTCCACTTT. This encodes CASSSPRDAYNSPLHF.

CDR3 loop: CASSGTGGETQYF. DNA for the CDR3: TGTGCCAGCAGCGGGACAGGGGGAGAGACCCAGTACTTC. The rearrangement links TRBV9 to TRBJ2-5; 10 bases agree with TRBD1. From germline, CDR1 is SGDLS and CDR2 YYNGEE. This CDR3 is built from 13 residues. After removal of 3 bases from V and 4 bases from J, the junction contained 0 bases not matched to a gene.

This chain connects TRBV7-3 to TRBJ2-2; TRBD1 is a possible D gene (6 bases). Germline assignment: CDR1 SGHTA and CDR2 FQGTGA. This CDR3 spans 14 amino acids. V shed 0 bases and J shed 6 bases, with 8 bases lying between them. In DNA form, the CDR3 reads TGTGCCAGCAGCTTAACCACAGGGCCCGGGGAGCTGTTTTTT. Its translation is CASSLTTGPGELFF.

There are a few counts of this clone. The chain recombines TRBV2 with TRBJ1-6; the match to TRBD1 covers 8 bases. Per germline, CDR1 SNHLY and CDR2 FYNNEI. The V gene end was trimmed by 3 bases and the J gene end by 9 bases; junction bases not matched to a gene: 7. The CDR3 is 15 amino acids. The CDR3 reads CASSDFGGQVSPLHF. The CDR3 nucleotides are TGTGCCAGCAGTGACTTCGGGGGACAGGTTTCACCCCTCCACTTT.

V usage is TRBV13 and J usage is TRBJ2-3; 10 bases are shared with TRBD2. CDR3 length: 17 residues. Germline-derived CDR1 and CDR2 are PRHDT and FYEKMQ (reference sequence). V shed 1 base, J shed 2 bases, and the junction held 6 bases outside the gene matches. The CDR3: CASSLAGGLAPTDTQYF. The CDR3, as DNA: TGTGCCAGCAGCTTAGCCGGGGGACTAGCGCCCACAGATACGCAGTATTTT.

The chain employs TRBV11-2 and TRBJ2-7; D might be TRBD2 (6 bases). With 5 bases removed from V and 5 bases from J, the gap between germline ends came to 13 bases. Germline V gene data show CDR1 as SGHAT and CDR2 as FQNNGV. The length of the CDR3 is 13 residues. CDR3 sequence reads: CASSKGGWDEQYF. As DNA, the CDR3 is TGTGCCAGCAGCAAGGGAGGTTGGGACGAGCAGTACTTC. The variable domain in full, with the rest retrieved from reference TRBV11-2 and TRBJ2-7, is EAGVAQSPRYKIIEKRQSVAFWCNPISGHATLYWYQQILGQGPKLLIQFQNNGVVDDSQLPKDRFSAERLKGVDSTLKIQPAKLEDSAVYLCASSKGGWDEQYFGPGTRLTVT.

CDR3 nucleotides: TGTGCCAGCAGCTTGCGCGGCTCCGAATTAACCAATGAGCAGTTCTTC. It specifies CASSLRGSELTNEQFF. The chain has TRBV7-8 and TRBJ2-1; D gene unclear. The V and J ends lost 3 bases and 6 bases respectively, with 18 bases between them. Per the germline V gene, CDR1 is SGHVS and CDR2 is FQNEAQ. This CDR3 is built from 16 residues.

DNA for the CDR3: TGTGCCAGCAGTTCCAGTTCCAGGGTTAACTATGGCTACACCTTC. It encodes CASSSSSRVNYGYTF. V is TRBV6-5 and J is TRBJ1-2; D possibly corresponds to TRBD1 (5 bases). Between the trimmed V and J ends, which lost 4 bases and 1 base, there was a span of 13 bases. Germline assignment: CDR1 MNHEY and CDR2 SVGAGI. CDR3 length: 15 residues.

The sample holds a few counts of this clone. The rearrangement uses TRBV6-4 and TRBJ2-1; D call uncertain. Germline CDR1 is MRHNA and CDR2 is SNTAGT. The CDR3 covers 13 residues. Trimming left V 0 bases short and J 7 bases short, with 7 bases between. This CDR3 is CASSDSLINEQFF. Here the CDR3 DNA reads TGTGCCAGCAGTGACTCACTTATTAATGAGCAGTTCTTC.

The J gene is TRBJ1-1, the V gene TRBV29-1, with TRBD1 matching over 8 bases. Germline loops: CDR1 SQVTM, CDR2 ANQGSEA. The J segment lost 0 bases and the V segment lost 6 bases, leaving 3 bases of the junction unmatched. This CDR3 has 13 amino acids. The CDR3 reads CSVGTGLNTEAFF. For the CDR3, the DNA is TGCAGCGTAGGGACAGGCTTGAACACTGAAGCTTTCTTT.

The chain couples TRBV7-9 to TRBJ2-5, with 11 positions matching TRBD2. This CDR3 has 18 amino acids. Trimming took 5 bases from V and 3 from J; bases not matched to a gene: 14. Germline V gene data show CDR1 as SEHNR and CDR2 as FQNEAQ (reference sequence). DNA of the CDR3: TGTGCCAGCAGCCCCCCCCTTCGACTAGCGGGGCCGAAAGAGACCCAGTACTTC. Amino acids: CASSPPLRLAGPKETQYF.

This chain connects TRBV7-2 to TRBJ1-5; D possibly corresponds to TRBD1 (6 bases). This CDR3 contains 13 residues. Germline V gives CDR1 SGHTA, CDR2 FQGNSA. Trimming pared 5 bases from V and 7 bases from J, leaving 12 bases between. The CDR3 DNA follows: TGTGCCAGCAGCCTACAGGGATACCAGCCCCAGCATTTT. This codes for CASSLQGYQPQHF.

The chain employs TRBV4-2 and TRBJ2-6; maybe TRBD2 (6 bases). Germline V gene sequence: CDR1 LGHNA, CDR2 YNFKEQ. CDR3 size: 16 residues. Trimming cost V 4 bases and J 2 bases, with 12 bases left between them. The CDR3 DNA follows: TGTGCCAGCAGCCCTAGTTGGGAGGCTGGGGCCAACGTCCTGACTTTC. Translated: CASSPSWEAGANVLTF.